This T cell receptor beta chain was sequenced in a study of blood T cell repertoires in COVID-19 (dated by TCRdb to about 2020). As for the study more broadly: Samples from collaborators originated in the United States, Italy and Spain and spanned both the acute and convalescent phases of COVID-19. The prospective study material was composed of cDNA or gDNA derived from T cells, B-cell-depleted T cells, or PBMCs. Deeply sampled blood TCRbeta repertoires from subjects exposed to, actively infected with, or recovered from COVID-19 were included in the dataset. The repertoires were released in a freely available public database intended as a resource for research on the immune response to SARS-CoV-2. The samples were drawn from two sources: the first 160 participants of the ongoing ImmuneRACE study, and 1,254 subjects contributed by 6 global collaborators. Sample metadata almost always included a de-identified subject ID, COVID-19 status, age in years and sex. HLA class I and class II types, where available, came from metadata supplied by the sample provider rather than from assay-based typing.

Measured from the cysteine to the phenylalanine, the CDR3 is 15 residues long. The CDR3 DNA has 45 bases and is translated from base 1. Trimming at the junction amounts to 0 bases on V and 9 bases on J, and the germline ends lie 18 bases apart. For CDR1 and CDR2, the germline V gene (reference sequence) lists SGHKS and YYEKEE. General study outcomes and caveats: Clinical and demographic metadata were provided uncurated, with the amount varying by source and participant.

TCRbeta CDR3 regions were amplified from genomic DNA by means of the immunoSEQ Assay, a bias-controlled multiplex PCR. The study's own analysis went as follows. The number of nucleated cells in each sample was estimated from the amplification of reference gene primers within the assay. To quantify the absolute abundance of each unique TCRbeta CDR3 rearrangement, sequence reads were collapsed and filtered. For each sample, productive Simpson clonality was calculated as the square root of Simpson's diversity index over productive rearrangements. Held by TCRdb, this immuneACCESS table contains in-frame sequences only and omits some clones. Under half of the omission traces to an unresolved V gene where checked; the cause of the rest is unknown. That table is the source of V, J and clone size, and D and trimming were worked out from the DNA. This sample is represented by more than 350,000 clones; around 87% of them were singletons. The ten most abundant clones make up 1% of the sample.

In the prospective study, participants were about 18 to 95 years old, resided in approximately 25 geographic areas of the United States, and were enrolled through a virtual design. In the prospective study, cohorts were assigned on the basis of participant-reported clinical history obtained from a screening survey and a study questionnaire. ImmuneRACE Cohort 3 recovered participants were defined by two consecutive negative NP/OP PCR tests, healthcare professional clearance, or symptom resolution. Each participant in the prospective study had whole blood, serum and a nasopharyngeal or oropharyngeal swab collected by mobile phlebotomists. Prospective study participants could optionally give additional blood draws and questionnaires over an approximately two-month period. Blood samples from the prospective study were shipped frozen or at room temperature prior to DNA extraction. About this clone: Its antigen is not yet known. Base qualities are not at hand, and no much larger clone is one base apart.

The V gene is TRBV5-5 and the J gene is TRBJ1-2; confidence is insufficient to name the D gene. The source of this sequence is a man aged 18 to 30 who had recovered from COVID-19. Sequenced: PBMCs or T cells enriched from blood (not recorded which). The CDR3 in this case is CASSLGFVHSGSYTF. The sequence in DNA is TGTGCCAGCAGCTTGGGGTTTGTGCATTCGGGGAGCTACACCTTC.